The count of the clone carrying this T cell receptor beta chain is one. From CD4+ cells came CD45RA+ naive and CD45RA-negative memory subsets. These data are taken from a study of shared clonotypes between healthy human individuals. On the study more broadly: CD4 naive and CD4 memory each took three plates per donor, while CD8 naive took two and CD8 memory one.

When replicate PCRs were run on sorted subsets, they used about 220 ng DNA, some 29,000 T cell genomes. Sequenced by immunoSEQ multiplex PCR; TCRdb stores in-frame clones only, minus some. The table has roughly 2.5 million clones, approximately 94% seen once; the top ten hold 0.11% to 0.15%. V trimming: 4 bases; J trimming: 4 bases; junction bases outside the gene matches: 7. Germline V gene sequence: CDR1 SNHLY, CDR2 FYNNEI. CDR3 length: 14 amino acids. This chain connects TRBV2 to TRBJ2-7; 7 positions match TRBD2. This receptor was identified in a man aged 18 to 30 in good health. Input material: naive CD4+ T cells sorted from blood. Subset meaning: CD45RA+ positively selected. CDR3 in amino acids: CASSVAAGLYEQYF. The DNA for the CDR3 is TGTGCCAGCAGTGTAGCAGCGGGGCTATACGAGCAGTACTTC.